The 10 T cell receptor beta chains below come from one sample, sequenced in a study of PD-L1 blockade in urothelial cancer. Only in-frame clones appear in the TCRdb table, and some are missing; sequencing was by immunoSEQ multiplex PCR. The table shows 50,000 to 75,000 clones, with 81% occurring only once. This sample's time point: pretreatment peripheral blood. This specimen consisted of PBMCs, obtained around atezolizumab (anti-PD-L1) treatment. Every receptor here comes from a man in his 70s with urothelial cancer.

The chain employs TRBV30 and TRBJ1-2; perhaps TRBD1 as D (6 bases). Trimming removed 4 bases at V and 8 bases at J, with 14 bases between. Germline V gives CDR1 GTSNPN, CDR2 SVGIG (reference sequence). The CDR3 covers 12 residues. The CDR3 sequence is CAWTAGAWGYTF. The CDR3 bases are TGTGCCTGGACTGCGGGGGCGTGGGGCTACACCTTC.

The V and J genes are TRBV28 and TRBJ1-1, with D hard to call. Germline CDR1 is MDHEN and CDR2 is SYDVKM. This CDR3 is built from 13 residues. Deletions cut 7 bases from V and 1 base from J, with 10 bases between. The chain's CDR3 is CASTTGGNTEAFF. The DNA of the CDR3 is TGTGCCAGCACCACCGGAGGGAACACTGAAGCTTTCTTT.

This clone has only a few counts. The J gene is TRBJ2-1, the V gene TRBV16; D is uncertain. The germline CDR1 and CDR2 sequences are KGHSY and FQNENV. Trimming took 2 bases from V and 8 from J, leaving 10 bases between them. This CDR3 spans 13 amino acids. CDR3 loop: CASSQVRVDEQFF. As DNA, the CDR3 is TGTGCCAGCAGCCAAGTGAGAGTAGATGAGCAGTTCTTC.

This clone ranks as medium-sized. The gene calls are TRBV2 and TRBJ1-2; TRBD1 might be the D (6 bases). CDR1 and CDR2 (germline): SNHLY, FYNNEI. Trimming left V 6 bases short and J 4 bases short, with 21 bases between. The CDR3 spans 16 residues. CDR3 loop: CASSLNPGQGIYGYTF. DNA for the CDR3: TGTGCCAGCAGCCTAAACCCGGGACAAGGAATCTATGGCTACACCTTC.

The chain combines TRBV9 with TRBJ1-2; D is uncertain. V dropped 3 bases and J dropped 2 bases, with 17 bases sitting between them. The germline V gene encodes CDR1 SGDLS and CDR2 YYNGEE. The CDR3 totals 16 residues. CDR3 loop: CASSAEARQINYGYTF. The CDR3 DNA sequence: TGTGCCAGCAGCGCAGAAGCGCGCCAAATAAACTATGGCTACACCTTC.

The chain employs TRBV7-2 and TRBJ2-7, with a tentative D call TRBD1 (6 bases). V was trimmed by 5 bases and J by 3 bases, leaving 11 bases between them. Germline values: CDR1 SGHTA, CDR2 FQGNSA. The CDR3 has 13 residues. The CDR3 coding sequence is TGTGCCAGCAGCGCGGACAGACTCTACGAGCAGTACTTC. Translation gives CASSADRLYEQYF.

The V gene is TRBV19, the J gene TRBJ2-2, with unresolved D. V was pared by 7 bases and J by 4 bases, with 10 bases between. Germline assignment: CDR1 LNHDA and CDR2 SQIVND (reference sequence). The CDR3 totals 13 residues. The CDR3 region is CASTPPSTGELFF. CDR3 sequence (DNA): TGTGCCAGTACCCCTCCTTCCACCGGGGAGCTGTTTTTT. The full variable domain, in which reference TRBV19 and TRBJ2-2 provide the parts outside the CDR3, is DGGITQSPKYLFRKEGQNVTLSCEQNLNHDAMYWYRQDPGQGLRLIYYSQIVNDFQKGDIAEGYSVSREKKESFPLTVTSAQKNPTAFYLCASTPPSTGELFFGEGSRLTVL.

The J gene is TRBJ2-3, the V gene TRBV10-3; TRBD2 aligns across 8 bases. The junction had 2 bases not matched to a gene; V was cut back by 4 bases and J by 2 bases. The CDR3 is made up of 14 amino acids. The germline V gene encodes CDR1 ENHRY and CDR2 SYGVKD. The CDR3 region is CAISVAGFTDTQYF. The CDR3 DNA reads as TGTGCCATCAGTGTAGCGGGGTTCACAGATACGCAGTATTTT.

The chain has TRBV7-9 and TRBJ1-2, with no clear D. Trimming took 5 bases from V and 7 from J, leaving 23 bases between them. The CDR3 loop spans 16 amino acids. Germline assignment: CDR1 SEHNR and CDR2 FQNEAQ (reference sequence). The CDR3, as DNA: TGTGCCAGCAGCCGACCTGCCGGGGTGTTGGGTTTTGGCTACACCTTC. This sequence encodes CASSRPAGVLGFGYTF.

This chain joins TRBV27 and TRBJ2-7; the match to TRBD1 covers 7 bases. The CDR3 covers 14 residues. Per the germline V gene, CDR1 is MNHEY and CDR2 is SMNVEV (reference sequence). V gave up 5 bases and J gave up 3 bases; unmatched junction bases: 7. The CDR3 region is CASSNNGQDYEQYF. The CDR3 bases are TGTGCCAGCAGTAATAACGGACAGGACTACGAGCAGTACTTC.